This is a list of T cell receptor beta chains from one sample in a study of T cells after yellow fever vaccination. TCRdb reanalysed the 5' RACE reads using MiXCR and keeps one entry per CDR3 protein. The sample lists some 290,000 distinct CDR3 sequences; roughly 10% were seen once. This sample comprised CD4+ T cells sorted from PBMCs, obtained 45 days after the yellow fever booster vaccination. These receptors were obtained from a man younger than 35 who received the YFV17D yellow fever vaccine. The CDR3 runs from the conserved cysteine through the conserved F or W. A D gene is named only where the DNA matches it firmly. Clone size is given for some rows only: seen once, a few or many times, or a class if the clone is expanded.

J gene,V gene,clone size,D gene,CDR3 protein,CDR3 DNA
TRBJ2-3,TRBV28,many,.,CASHAPGPARDTQYF,TGTGCCAGCCATGCCCCGGGCCCCGCCCGAGATACGCAGTATTTT
TRBJ2-5,TRBV25-1,.,.,CASSVPGEETQYF,TGTGCCAGCAGTGTGCCAGGGGAAGAGACCCAGTACTTC
TRBJ2-1,TRBV9,.,.,CASGPRGTAYNEQFF,TGTGCCAGCGGCCCTCGGGGGACAGCTTACAATGAGCAGTTCTTC
TRBJ2-1,TRBV5-6,many,.,CASTRGFYNEQFF,TGTGCCAGCACACGGGGGTTCTACAATGAGCAGTTCTTC
TRBJ2-3,TRBV7-2,many,TRBD1,CASSPMTGSRDTQYF,TGTGCCAGCAGCCCGATGACAGGGAGTAGAGATACGCAGTATTTT
TRBJ2-1,TRBV20-1,many,.,CSARLYEGGEQFF,TGCAGTGCTAGACTCTATGAGGGAGGTGAGCAGTTCTTC
TRBJ1-2,TRBV5-4,.,TRBD1,CASSLEGQSNYGYTF,TGTGCCAGCAGCTTGGAGGGACAGTCCAACTATGGCTACACCTTC
TRBJ1-1,TRBV5-1,many,TRBD1,CASKRDSNTEAFF,TGCGCCAGCAAGCGGGACAGCAACACTGAAGCTTTCTTT
TRBJ1-2,TRBV4-1,.,.,CASSRGTVELYGYTF,TGCGCCAGCAGCCGGGGGACGGTTGAGCTCTATGGCTACACCTTC
TRBJ2-3,TRBV12-3/TRBV12-4,.,.,CASSLGGGPPADTQYF,TGTGCCAGCAGTTTAGGCGGGGGCCCGCCAGCAGATACGCAGTATTTT
TRBJ2-6,TRBV4-1,few,.,CASSGRGTDSGANVLTF,TGCGCCAGCAGCGGCCGGGGAACTGACTCTGGGGCCAACGTCCTGACTTTC
TRBJ2-3,TRBV29-1,many,TRBD2,CSVSLARTDTQYF,TGCAGCGTATCACTAGCGCGCACAGATACGCAGTATTTT
TRBJ1-3,TRBV5-1,few,.,CASSFDGNTIYF,TGCGCCAGCAGCTTTGATGGAAACACCATATATTTT
TRBJ2-3,TRBV7-3,few,.,CASSPDPASTDTQYF,TGTGCCAGCAGCCCCGACCCCGCCAGCACAGATACGCAGTATTTT
TRBJ1-1,TRBV6-2/TRBV6-3,many,TRBD1,CASKFQGGTEAFF,TGTGCCAGCAAGTTCCAGGGGGGCACTGAAGCTTTCTTT
TRBJ1-3,TRBV20-1,few,.,CSARDRVASGNTIYF,TGCAGTGCTAGAGATAGAGTGGCCTCTGGAAACACCATATATTTT
TRBJ2-5,TRBV12-3/TRBV12-4,many,TRBD1,CASSGRTGGRETQYF,TGTGCCAGCAGTGGACGGACAGGGGGCCGGGAGACCCAGTACTTC
TRBJ2-3,TRBV6-4,few,.,CASSDSRSLYF,TGTGCCAGCAGTGACTCGAGGTCACTGTATTTT
TRBJ2-3,TRBV28,few,TRBD2,CASSFWTSGGSTDTQYF,TGTGCCAGCAGTTTCTGGACTAGCGGGGGTAGCACAGATACGCAGTATTTT
TRBJ2-7,TRBV18,few,TRBD1,CASTPGQNYEQYF,TGTGCCAGCACACCGGGACAGAACTACGAGCAGTACTTC
TRBJ2-1,TRBV5-1,many,.,CASGRDGHNEQFF,TGCGCCAGCGGACGGGACGGGCACAATGAGCAGTTCTTC
TRBJ2-2,TRBV19,.,TRBD1,CASSETGEDTGELFF,TGTGCCAGTAGTGAGACAGGGGAGGACACCGGGGAGCTGTTTTTT
TRBJ2-1,TRBV5-1,few,.,CASSLALRAYNEQFF,TGCGCCAGCAGCTTGGCACTTAGGGCCTACAATGAGCAGTTCTTC
TRBJ1-2,TRBV7-2,many,TRBD1,CASSSLMNPGTGGAYGYTF,TGTGCCAGCAGCTCTCTAATGAACCCCGGGACAGGGGGCGCCTATGGCTACACCTTC
TRBJ1-4,TRBV20-1,.,.,CSATYSTNEKLFF,TGCAGTGCTACATACTCAACTAATGAAAAACTGTTTTTT
TRBJ2-5,TRBV12-3/TRBV12-4,many,.,CASSLIASQETQYF,TGTGCCAGCAGTTTGATAGCCAGCCAAGAGACCCAGTACTTC
TRBJ2-1,TRBV5-8,.,.,CASSLGGHSGYNEQFF,TGTGCCAGCAGCTTGGGGGGACACTCAGGCTACAATGAGCAGTTCTTC
TRBJ1-5,TRBV20-1,many,TRBD1,CSALRWTGGDQPQHF,TGCAGTGCTCTCAGGTGGACAGGGGGGGATCAGCCCCAGCATTTT
TRBJ2-3,TRBV10-3,.,TRBD1,CASQGAIADTQYF,TGTGCCTCTCAGGGGGCTATCGCAGATACGCAGTATTTT
TRBJ2-7,TRBV2,many,.,CASSGGGPYEQYF,TGTGCCAGCAGTGGGGGGGGCCCCTACGAGCAGTACTTC
TRBJ1-4,TRBV29-1,many,.,CSVGVGNYEKLFF,TGCAGCGTTGGAGTGGGGAACTATGAAAAACTGTTTTTT
TRBJ1-5,TRBV6-1,few,.,CASSETPQPQHF,TGTGCCAGCAGTGAAACTCCCCAGCCCCAGCATTTT
TRBJ2-1,TRBV6-1,.,TRBD1,CASSEEQTGGLRSSYNEQFF,TGTGCCAGCAGTGAAGAACAAACAGGGGGCTTACGGAGCTCCTACAATGAGCAGTTCTTC
TRBJ2-2,TRBV6-6,many,.,CASTSFSNTGELFF,TGTGCCAGCACGAGTTTTTCGAACACCGGGGAGCTGTTTTTT
TRBJ2-2,TRBV19,.,.,CASSIEELTGELFF,TGTGCCAGTAGTATAGAGGAACTTACCGGGGAGCTGTTTTTT
TRBJ1-2,TRBV6-2/TRBV6-3,few,TRBD1,CATGQGAFGGYTF,TGTGCCACCGGACAGGGGGCGTTTGGTGGCTACACCTTC
TRBJ2-2,TRBV20-1,.,.,CGGGGNTGELFF,TGCGGGGGAGGGGGGAACACCGGGGAGCTGTTTTTT
TRBJ2-4,TRBV10-3,few,TRBD1,CASKGQGNIQYF,TGTGCCTCGAAAGGACAGGGAAACATTCAGTACTTC
TRBJ2-5,TRBV29-1,.,.,CSVAWPSGTQYF,TGCAGCGTTGCCTGGCCTTCAGGGACCCAGTACTTC
TRBJ1-5,TRBV4-2,.,.,CASSQGLTRIITEQPQHF,TGTGCCAGCAGCCAGGGCTTGACTAGAATTATAACCGAACAGCCCCAGCATTTT
TRBJ2-7,TRBV5-5,.,.,CASSLARVSGEQYF,TGTGCCAGCAGCTTGGCCAGGGTAAGCGGCGAGCAGTACTTC
TRBJ2-1,TRBV10-2,few,TRBD2,CASSAGTSGGSYNEQFF,TGCGCCAGCAGTGCCGGGACTAGCGGGGGGTCCTACAATGAGCAGTTCTTC